This T cell receptor (beta chain) derives from a study of cytomegalovirus exposure and HLA in healthy donors. Vbeta (60) and Jbeta (13) primers were used in the PCR. The method was immunoSEQ multiplex PCR; TCRdb's version includes in-frame clones alone and lacks a portion of them. The sample lists approximately 130,000 clones, 55% to 75% occurring once. V was cut by 0 bases and J by 8 bases, with 13 bases left in between. Germline V gives CDR1 SGHTA, CDR2 FQGTGA. This CDR3 contains 14 residues. The sequenced sample was PBMCs. This TCR derives from a human donor in good health. The chain employs TRBV7-3 and TRBJ1-2, with unresolved D. CDR3 sequence reads: CASSLTGRGKGYTF. Written as DNA, the CDR3 is TGTGCCAGCAGCTTAACAGGGCGGGGAAAGGGCTACACCTTC.